Listed here is a single TCR beta chain. The antigen this receptor binds is unknown. The sample holds no much larger clone one base away, and base qualities are not on file. To sequence the TCRbeta CDR3 region, genomic DNA was isolated from the sorted cells. The immunoSEQ Assay was used to sequence the TCRbeta CDR3 regions. TCRdb's version of the immuneACCESS table is confined to in-frame rearrangements and falls short of the full clone set. An unresolved V gene accounts for under half of the shortfall where checked; the remainder is of unknown origin. In all, the sample holds tens of thousands of clones, and about 90% of those were seen once. 3% to 4% of the sample goes to the ten largest clones. V sheds 4 bases and J sheds 1 base, leaving 12 bases between their ends. The CDR3 runs 15 residues from the cysteine to the phenylalanine. Only CDR3 DNA is held: 45 bases, read in frame from base 1. CDR1 and CDR2, per the germline V gene, are MNHEY and SVGAGI.

The source of the sample is a study of OX40 agonist ivuxolimab in advanced cancers. Regarding the complete study: Ivuxolimab was a fully human IgG2 agonistic monoclonal antibody targeting the costimulatory receptor OX40 (CD134). Intravenous ivuxolimab was administered to patients every 2 weeks at six dose levels: 0.01, 0.1, 0.3, 1.5, 3 and 10 mg/kg. Of the approximately 50 patients in dose escalation, 19 had hepatocellular carcinoma, some 15 had melanoma, 9 had renal cell carcinoma and 9 had head and neck cancer. In the dose-escalation cohort, approximately 80% of patients were male, and the mean age was around 60 years with a range of roughly 20 to 85. Patients were allowed to have had prior anti-PD-1, anti-PD-L1 or anti-CTLA-4 therapy, and roughly two fifths of the dose-escalation patients had been treated with checkpoint inhibitors. Partial responses were achieved by three dose-escalation patients, of whom one had hepatocellular carcinoma and two had cutaneous melanoma. Peripheral TCRbeta sequencing aimed to test whether ivuxolimab altered TCR sequence diversity and caused clonal T-cell expansion. The paper reports the monotherapy dose-escalation portion (N of about 51 patients) of the phase I ivuxolimab trial. Results the study describes overall, beyond this receptor: Low levels of normalized T-cell clonal expansion were also seen in some patients who did not respond. After ivuxolimab, expanded clones were on average more numerous among CD8+ T cells than among CD4+ T cells. At doses from 0.1 to 3.0 mg/kg, clonal expansion was seen in both CD4+ and CD8+ blood T cells between baseline and week 6. The antigen specificity of the peripheral T cells that underwent clonal expansion was not determined. In partial responders in the 0.1-3.0 mg/kg groups, normalized peripheral clonal expansion was found to be among the lowest, especially among CD8+ T cells.

The trial excluded patients who had a history of autoimmune disease or were on systemic immunosuppression. In every dose cohort, peripheral blood was drawn for TCR sequencing at baseline, cycle 4 day 1, and cycle 7 day 1. Samples came from an open-label, multicenter, first-in-human phase I dose-escalation trial of ivuxolimab. Adults with locally advanced or metastatic melanoma, renal cell carcinoma, hepatocellular carcinoma or head and neck squamous cell carcinoma were enrolled in the trial. Before TCR sequencing, CD4+ T cells and CD8+ T cells from peripheral blood were sorted into separate populations.

Sequenced material: CD4+ or CD8+ T cells sorted from blood, taken in a trial of the OX40 agonist ivuxolimab. The chain links TRBV6-5 with TRBJ2-3; too little of a D gene remains to name it. This receptor was identified in an adult with an advanced solid tumor such as melanoma, head and neck, liver or kidney cancer. The DNA reads TGTGCCAGCAGTTTTTCATCCGGCGGCACAGATACGCAGTATTTT. Translated, this is CASSFSSGGTDTQYF.